What follows are 19 T cell receptor beta chains derived from one specimen sequenced in a study of blood T cell repertoires in COVID-19. The table came from immunoSEQ multiplex PCR; TCRdb's copy has only in-frame clones and leaves some out. This table has 29,000 or so clones, around 87% appearing once. Sequencing used peripheral blood. These receptors were obtained from a human donor in a cohort sampled during active COVID-19. The donor label of this sample is uncertain.

Concerning this clone: The junction and the germline gene differ at one end; a read error may be behind it. J is TRBJ2-7 and V is TRBV27; TRBD1 aligns across 9 bases. The CDR3 consists of 14 residues. Germline CDR1 MNHEY, CDR2 SMNVEV (reference sequence). CDR3 nucleotides: TGTGCCAGCAGTACCCGGGACAGGGTTGTAGAGCAGTGCTTC. Protein: CASSTRDRVVEQCF.

The gene calls are TRBV2 and TRBJ2-1, with TRBD2 as a possible D gene (5 bases). The germline V gene has CDR1 SNHLY and CDR2 FYNNEI. Trimming left V 5 bases short and J 8 bases short, with 22 bases between. The CDR3 has 16 amino acids. The CDR3 sequence is CASSLMASRLRDEQFF. The CDR3 DNA is TGTGCCAGCAGTCTCATGGCTAGCCGCCTAAGGGATGAGCAGTTCTTC.

The chain employs TRBV11-3 and TRBJ2-7; no clear D. The CDR3 has 12 amino acids. Trimming took 5 bases from V and 6 from J, leaving 11 bases between them. Germline loops: CDR1 SGHNT, CDR2 YENEEA. The CDR3 region is CASSELPSEQYF. The DNA for the CDR3 is TGTGCCAGCAGCGAACTCCCAAGCGAGCAGTACTTC.

The rearrangement joins TRBV7-6 to TRBJ2-5; TRBD2 aligns across 10 bases. There are 15 residues in the CDR3. The V gene's germline CDR1 is SGHVS and CDR2 FNYEAQ. J lost 4 bases, V lost 5 bases, and 7 bases had no gene match. The CDR3 here is CASSPSGRARETQYF. The CDR3 DNA is TGTGCCAGCAGCCCGAGCGGGAGGGCCCGAGAGACCCAGTACTTC.

The sample holds a few counts of this clone. The chain uses TRBV11-3 and TRBJ1-1; D is undetermined. The CDR3 is 14 amino acids. V lost 8 bases, J lost 5 bases, and 18 bases lay in between. Germline values: CDR1 SGHNT, CDR2 YENEEA. CDR3: CASAGPGEGTEAFF. CDR3 in DNA: TGTGCCAGCGCGGGCCCTGGAGAAGGGACTGAAGCTTTCTTT.

The CDR3 sequence is CAIKRDTNSPLHF. Written as DNA, the CDR3 is TGTGCCATCAAAAGGGACACTAACTCACCCCTCCACTTT. V usage is TRBV10-3 and J usage is TRBJ1-6; TRBD1 is a possible D gene (6 bases). Germline V lookup: CDR1 ENHRY, CDR2 SYGVKD. V dropped 7 bases and J dropped 10 bases, with 14 bases sitting between them. This CDR3 region has 13 residues.

The gene calls are TRBV19 and TRBJ2-1; 13 nucleotides agree with TRBD2. Germline V gene lookup returns CDR1 LNHDA and CDR2 SQIVND (reference sequence). This CDR3 comprises 15 residues. Losses at the gene ends were 7 bases for V and 4 bases for J; bases not matched to a gene: 4. CDR3: CASTGTSGTYNEQFF. The CDR3, as DNA: TGTGCCAGTACCGGGACTAGCGGGACTTACAATGAGCAGTTCTTC.

This clone was picked up a small number of times. The CDR3 loop reads CAISLGTGDTDTQYF. The CDR3 nucleotides are TGTGCCATCAGTCTAGGGACAGGGGACACAGATACGCAGTATTTT. This sequence joins TRBV10-3 and TRBJ2-3, with 10 bases lining up with TRBD1. This CDR3 is 15 amino acids long. V shed 5 bases and J 2 bases; nucleotides not matched to a gene: 4. Germline-derived CDR1 and CDR2 are ENHRY and SYGVKD.

The CDR3 region is CASSYRDSEGATF. CDR3 sequence (DNA): TGTGCCAGCAGTTACCGGGACTCAGAAGGCGCCACCTTC. This rearrangement joins TRBV6-5 to TRBJ1-2, with D perhaps matching TRBD1 (5 bases). V lost 2 bases, J lost 13 bases, and 17 bases lay in between. Germline V CDR1 and CDR2: MNHEY, SVGAGI. CDR3 length equals 13 residues.

The chain employs TRBV24-1 and TRBJ1-5; TRBD1 might be the D (5 bases). Trimming stripped 4 bases from V and 3 bases from J, with 15 bases between. This CDR3 has 16 amino acids. Germline V CDR1 and CDR2: KGHDR, SFDVKD. In nucleotides, the CDR3 is TGTGCCACCAGTGAACCGGGGGAGGAGAACAATCAGCCCCAGCATTTT. As protein: CATSEPGEENNQPQHF.

The chain links TRBV3-1 (or the pseudogene TRBV3-2) to TRBJ2-2; the match to TRBD2 covers 14 bases. Germline CDR1 and CDR2: LGHDT and YNNKEL (reference sequence). The trim removed 0 bases at V and 0 bases at J, leaving 9 bases unmatched. The CDR3 sequence is 21 residues long. As DNA, the CDR3 is TGTGCCAGCAGCCAAGATGGACTAGCGGGAGGCTTAGACCCGAACACCGGGGAGCTGTTTTTT. Translation gives CASSQDGLAGGLDPNTGELFF.

This clone was detected only once. The CDR3 sequence: CASSLQVDTQYF. The CDR3 region has the DNA TGTGCCAGCAGTTTACAGGTAGATACGCAGTATTTT. The chain employs TRBV28 and TRBJ2-3; D is unresolved. Germline values: CDR1 MDHEN, CDR2 SYDVKM. Trimming stripped 2 bases from V and 5 bases from J, with 5 bases between. CDR3 length: 12 amino acids.

V is TRBV24-1 and J is TRBJ2-1, with 8 bases that match TRBD2. Germline CDR1 is KGHDR and CDR2 is SFDVKD. V shed 10 bases and J 2 bases; nucleotides not matched to a gene: 18. This CDR3 spans 18 amino acids. The CDR3 coding sequence is TGTGCCACTCCAGCCTTTTGCCCGGGAGCGGGAGCCTACAATGAGCAGTTCTTC. This gives the protein CATPAFCPGAGAYNEQFF.

The J gene is TRBJ2-7, the V gene TRBV18, with 8 bases that match TRBD2. CDR3 length: 16 amino acids. Germline V gene lookup returns CDR1 KGHSH and CDR2 LQKENI. With 3 bases clipped from V and 9 bases from J, the junction kept 16 bases outside the gene matches. The CDR3 loop is CASSPPSSGRYAGQYF. The CDR3 DNA reads TGTGCCAGCTCACCCCCATCAAGCGGGAGATACGCAGGGCAGTACTTC. The complete variable domain, with remaining parts taken from reference TRBV18 and TRBJ2-7, reads NAGVMQNPRHLVRRRGQEARLRCSPMKGHSHVYWYRQLPEEGLKFMVYLQKENIIDESGMPKERFSAEFPKEGPSILRIQQVVRGDSAAYFCASSPPSSGRYAGQYFGPGTRLTVT.

This clone was counted once. The CDR3 DNA is TGTGCCTGGAGTGTACAGTCCGGGGCCCAGTACTTC. It codes for CAWSVQSGAQYF. The gene calls are TRBV30 and TRBJ2-5, with D maybe TRBD2 (5 bases). V lost 0 bases to trimming and J lost 9 bases, with 11 bases between them. The germline CDR1 and CDR2 sequences are GTSNPN and SVGIG (reference sequence). This CDR3 is 12 amino acids long.

This rearrangement joins TRBV28 to TRBJ2-3; TRBD1 aligns across 7 bases. This CDR3 comprises 15 residues. The V gene's germline CDR1 is MDHEN and CDR2 SYDVKM. The V and J ends lost 2 bases and 2 bases, in that order; junction bases with no gene match: 4. CDR3 amino acids: CASSLTDRVTDTQYF. The CDR3 region has the DNA TGTGCCAGCAGTTTAACCGACAGGGTCACAGATACGCAGTATTTT.

The genes are TRBV29-1 and TRBJ2-3; tentatively, D is TRBD1 (6 bases). CDR1 and CDR2 (germline): SQVTM, ANQGSEA. The V and J ends lost 8 bases and 4 bases respectively, with 10 bases between them. The length of the CDR3 is 11 residues. The CDR3 sequence: CSQAGADTQYF. CDR3 nucleotides: TGCAGCCAGGCAGGGGCAGATACGCAGTATTTT.

This sequence joins TRBV5-1 and TRBJ2-3, with no clear D. The ends were cut back, 6 bases at V and 2 bases at J, with 10 bases in the middle. The CDR3 runs 13 residues. Germline values: CDR1 SGHRS, CDR2 YFSETQ. DNA for the CDR3: TGCGCCAGCAAAAAAACTTTCACAGATACGCAGTATTTT. Translating it yields CASKKTFTDTQYF.

V gene TRBV6-4 combines with J gene TRBJ1-6, with no clear D. Germline lookup yields CDR1 MRHNA and CDR2 SNTAGT. The CDR3 length is 13 residues. V lost 2 bases and J lost 10, with 9 bases in between. The CDR3 reads CASSDTRRSPLHF. The CDR3 DNA is TGTGCCAGCAGTGACACCAGGCGATCACCCCTCCACTTT.